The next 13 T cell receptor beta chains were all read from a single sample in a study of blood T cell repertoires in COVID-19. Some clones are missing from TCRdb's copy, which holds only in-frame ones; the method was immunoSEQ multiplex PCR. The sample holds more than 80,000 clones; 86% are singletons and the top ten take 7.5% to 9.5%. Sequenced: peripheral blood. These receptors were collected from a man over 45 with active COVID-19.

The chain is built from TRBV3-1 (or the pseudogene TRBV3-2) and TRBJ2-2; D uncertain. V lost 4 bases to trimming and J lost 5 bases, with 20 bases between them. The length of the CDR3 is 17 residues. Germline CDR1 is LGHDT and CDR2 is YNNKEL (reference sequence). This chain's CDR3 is CASSPDMFLRKTGELFF. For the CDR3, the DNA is TGTGCCAGCAGCCCTGACATGTTCCTCAGGAAAACCGGGGAGCTGTTTTTT.

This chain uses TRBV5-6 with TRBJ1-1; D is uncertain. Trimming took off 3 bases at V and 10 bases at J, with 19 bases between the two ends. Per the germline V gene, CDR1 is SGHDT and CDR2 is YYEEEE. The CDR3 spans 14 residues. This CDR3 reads CASSSYPVSGGAFF. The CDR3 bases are TGTGCCAGCAGCTCCTACCCCGTGAGCGGTGGAGCTTTCTTT.

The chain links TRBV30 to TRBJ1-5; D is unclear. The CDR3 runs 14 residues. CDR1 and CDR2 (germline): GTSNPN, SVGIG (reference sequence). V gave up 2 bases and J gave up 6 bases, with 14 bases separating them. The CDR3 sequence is CAWSLGLVSQPQHF. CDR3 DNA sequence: TGTGCCTGGAGTCTCGGGTTGGTAAGTCAGCCCCAGCATTTT.

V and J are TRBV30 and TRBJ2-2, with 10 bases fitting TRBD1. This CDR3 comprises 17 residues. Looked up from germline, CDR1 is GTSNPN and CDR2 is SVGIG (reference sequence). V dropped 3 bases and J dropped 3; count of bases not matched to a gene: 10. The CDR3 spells CAWRPLDRGADTGELFF. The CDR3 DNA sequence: TGTGCCTGGAGGCCTTTGGACAGGGGGGCGGACACCGGGGAGCTGTTTTTT.

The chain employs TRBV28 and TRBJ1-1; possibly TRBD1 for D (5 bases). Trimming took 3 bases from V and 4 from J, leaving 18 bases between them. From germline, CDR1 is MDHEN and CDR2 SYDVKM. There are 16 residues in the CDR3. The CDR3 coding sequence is TGTGCCAGCAGTTTGTCGGGCAGGGCCCCCTCCACTGAAGCTTTCTTT. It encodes CASSLSGRAPSTEAFF.

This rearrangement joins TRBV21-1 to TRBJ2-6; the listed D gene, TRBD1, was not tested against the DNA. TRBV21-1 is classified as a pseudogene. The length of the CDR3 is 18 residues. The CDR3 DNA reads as TGTGCCAGCAGCCCCGGTTCAGGGTTTTACTCTGGGGCCAACGTCCTGACTTTC. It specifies CASSPGSGFYSGANVLTF.

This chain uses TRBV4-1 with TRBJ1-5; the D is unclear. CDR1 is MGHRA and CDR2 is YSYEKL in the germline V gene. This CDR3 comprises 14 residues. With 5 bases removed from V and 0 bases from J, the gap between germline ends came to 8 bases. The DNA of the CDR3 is TGCGCCAGCAGCTTATCAGATAGCAATCAGCCCCAGCATTTT. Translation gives CASSLSDSNQPQHF.

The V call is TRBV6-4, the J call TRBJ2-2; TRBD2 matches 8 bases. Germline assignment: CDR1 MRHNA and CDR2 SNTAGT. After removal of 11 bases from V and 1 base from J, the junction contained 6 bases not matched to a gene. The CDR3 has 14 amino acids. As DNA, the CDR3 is TGTGCCGCGGGAGCGGGGGTGAACACCGGGGAGCTGTTTTTT. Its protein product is CAAGAGVNTGELFF.

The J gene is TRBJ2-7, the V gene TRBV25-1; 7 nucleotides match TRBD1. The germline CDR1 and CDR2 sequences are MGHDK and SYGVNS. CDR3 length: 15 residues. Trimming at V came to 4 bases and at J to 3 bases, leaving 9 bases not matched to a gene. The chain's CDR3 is CASSAQGVGFYEQYF. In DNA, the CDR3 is TGTGCCAGCAGTGCCCAGGGGGTCGGCTTCTACGAGCAGTACTTC.

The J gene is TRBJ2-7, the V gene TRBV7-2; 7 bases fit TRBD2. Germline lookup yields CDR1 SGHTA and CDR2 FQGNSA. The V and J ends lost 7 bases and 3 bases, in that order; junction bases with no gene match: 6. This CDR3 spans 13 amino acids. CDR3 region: CASTPGLRYEQYF. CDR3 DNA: TGTGCCAGCACCCCGGGACTACGCTACGAGCAGTACTTC.

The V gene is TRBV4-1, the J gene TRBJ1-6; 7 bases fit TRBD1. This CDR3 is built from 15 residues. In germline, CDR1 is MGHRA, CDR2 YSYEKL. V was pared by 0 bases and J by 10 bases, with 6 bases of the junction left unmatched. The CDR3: CASSQDDRAGSPLHF. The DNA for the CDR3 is TGCGCCAGCAGCCAAGACGACAGGGCAGGGTCACCCCTCCACTTT.

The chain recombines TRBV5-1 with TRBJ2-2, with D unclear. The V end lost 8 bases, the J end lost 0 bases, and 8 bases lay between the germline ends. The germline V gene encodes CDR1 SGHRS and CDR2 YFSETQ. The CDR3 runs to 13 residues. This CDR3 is CASVLPNTGELFF. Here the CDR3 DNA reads TGCGCCAGTGTTCTTCCGAACACCGGGGAGCTGTTTTTT.

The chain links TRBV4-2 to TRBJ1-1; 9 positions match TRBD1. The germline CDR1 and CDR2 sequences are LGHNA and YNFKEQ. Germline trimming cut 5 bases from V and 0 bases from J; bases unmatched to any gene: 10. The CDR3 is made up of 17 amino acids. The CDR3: CASSGPRDRVLNTEAFF. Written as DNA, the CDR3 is TGTGCCAGCAGCGGACCCCGGGACAGGGTTCTGAACACTGAAGCTTTCTTT.